This T cell receptor beta chain derives from a study of response to subunit inactivated influenza vaccine. On this clonotype itself: Its antigen is undetermined.

Germline V gene sequence: CDR1 DFQATT, CDR2 SNEGSKA (reference sequence). V lost 1 base to trimming and J lost 7 bases; unmatched junction nucleotides: 2. CDR3 size: 12 residues. A single record per CDR3 protein comes from TCRdb applying MiXCR to the RT-PCR reads. In the table there are some 500,000 distinct CDR3 sequences, about 25% of which are singletons. General study findings and limits: The authors suggested that few new T cells are recruited per seasonal influenza vaccination.

The sequences come from CD4+ T cells sorted from PBMCs, collected 5 days after vaccination. The chain combines TRBV20-1 with TRBJ1-1; TRBD1 agrees at 8 bases. The receptor's source is a man aged 45 to 65 who received an inactivated influenza vaccine. CDR3 nucleotide sequence: TGCAGTGCTAGAGTTGGACAGGGTGAAGCTTTCTTT. Translation: CSARVGQGEAFF.